The 3 T cell receptor beta chains below come from one sample, sequenced in a study of CXCR3-negative and CXCR3-positive naive CD8 T cells. The authors prepared UMI-labeled TRB cDNA libraries by 5' RACE. Reanalyzing the 5' RACE reads, TCRdb keeps one entry per CDR3 protein, without DNA. This sample's table reports fewer than 95,000 distinct CDR3 sequences. The sample comprised naive CXCR3- CD8+ T cells from blood. Subset defined: CD45RO-CCR7+CD27+CD95- naive CD8+ T cells lacking CXCR3 (TNR3-). The receptors come from a human donor in good health. Some clones in this sample may be carry-over from other donors' samples.

The rearrangement joins TRBV20-1 to TRBJ2-1; TCRdb designates TRBD1, a call that cannot be tested without DNA. CDR1 and CDR2 (germline): DFQATT, SNEGSKA (reference sequence). This CDR3 has 12 residues. CDR3 in amino acids: CSAPGTGTFRFF.

The rearrangement joins TRBV28 to TRBJ2-2; the TRBD1 assignment by TCRdb is unverifiable without DNA. Germline V gene sequence: CDR1 MDHEN, CDR2 SYDVKM. This CDR3 is built from 14 residues. This chain's CDR3 is CASSLTGNTGELFF. Full variable domain (missing parts from reference TRBV28 and TRBJ2-2): DVKVTQSSRYLVKRTGEKVFLECVQDMDHENMFWYRQDPGLGLRLIYFSYDVKMKEKGDIPEGYSVSREKKERFSLILESASTNQTSMYLCASSLTGNTGELFFGEGSRLTVL.

The rearrangement joins TRBV7-9 to TRBJ1-1. CDR3 size: 14 residues. Germline-derived CDR1 and CDR2 are SEHNR and FQNEAQ (reference sequence). The CDR3 region is CASSELTMNTEAFF.